The present T cell receptor beta chain was sequenced within a study of spatial heterogeneity in lung cancer. This CDR3 comprises 14 residues. Study-wide findings and caveats: One measure, the expanded intratumoral alpha and beta TCR count, tracked tumor mutation counts.

A few counts support this clonotype. Its target is unknown. The time point was: sample taken at primary tumor resection. Researchers sequenced whole RNA taken from tumor, nontumor lung or frozen PBMC without sorting. One entry per CDR3 protein, called by TCRdb with MiXCR from the 5' RACE reads. This table holds 7,500 to 8,500 distinct CDR3 sequences, approximately 7% found once. This rearrangement joins TRBV21-1 to TRBJ1-5. TRBV21-1 is reported as a pseudogene. The sequence was obtained from a male donor with early-stage non-small cell lung cancer. Sequencing used lung tumor tissue, obtained at surgery. CDR3 sequence: CASRNQGGDQPQHF. The CDR3 nucleotides read TGTGCCAGCAGAAACCAGGGAGGGGATCAGCCCCAGCATTTT.